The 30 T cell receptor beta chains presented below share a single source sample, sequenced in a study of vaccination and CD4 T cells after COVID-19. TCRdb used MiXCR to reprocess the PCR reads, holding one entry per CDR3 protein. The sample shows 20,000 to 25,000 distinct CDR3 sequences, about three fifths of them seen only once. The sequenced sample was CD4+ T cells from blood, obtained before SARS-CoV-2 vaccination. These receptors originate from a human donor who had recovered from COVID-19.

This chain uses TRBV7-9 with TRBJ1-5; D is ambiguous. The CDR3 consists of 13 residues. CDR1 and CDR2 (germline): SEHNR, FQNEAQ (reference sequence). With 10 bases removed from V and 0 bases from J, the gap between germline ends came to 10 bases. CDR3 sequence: CATNRDSNQPQHF. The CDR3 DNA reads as TGTGCCACCAATAGGGATAGCAATCAGCCCCAGCATTTT.

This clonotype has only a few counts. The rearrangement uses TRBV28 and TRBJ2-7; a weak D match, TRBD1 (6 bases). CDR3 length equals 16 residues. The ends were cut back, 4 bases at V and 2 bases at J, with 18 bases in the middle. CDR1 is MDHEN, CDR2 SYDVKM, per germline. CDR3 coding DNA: TGTGCCAGCAGTTCCTCGGGACAAACAATAACCTACGAGCAGTACTTC. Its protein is CASSSSGQTITYEQYF.

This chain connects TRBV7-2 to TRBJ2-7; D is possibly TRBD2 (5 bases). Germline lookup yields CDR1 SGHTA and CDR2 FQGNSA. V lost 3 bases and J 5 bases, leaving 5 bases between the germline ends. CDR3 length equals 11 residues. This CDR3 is CASSFGDEQYF. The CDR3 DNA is TGTGCCAGCAGCTTCGGGGACGAGCAGTACTTC. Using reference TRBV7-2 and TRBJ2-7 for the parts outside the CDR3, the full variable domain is GAGVSQSPSNKVTEKGKDVELRCDPISGHTALYWYRQSLGQGLEFLIYFQGNSAPDKSGLPSDRFSAERTGGSVSTLTIQRTQQEDSAVYLCASSFGDEQYFGPGTRLTVT.

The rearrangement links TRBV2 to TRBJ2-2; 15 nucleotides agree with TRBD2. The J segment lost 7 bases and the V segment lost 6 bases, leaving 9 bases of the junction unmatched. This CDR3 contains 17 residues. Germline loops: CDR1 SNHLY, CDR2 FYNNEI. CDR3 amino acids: CASSGRTSGRAVGELFF. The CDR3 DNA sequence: TGTGCCAGCAGCGGCCGGACTAGCGGGAGGGCTGTCGGGGAGCTGTTTTTT.

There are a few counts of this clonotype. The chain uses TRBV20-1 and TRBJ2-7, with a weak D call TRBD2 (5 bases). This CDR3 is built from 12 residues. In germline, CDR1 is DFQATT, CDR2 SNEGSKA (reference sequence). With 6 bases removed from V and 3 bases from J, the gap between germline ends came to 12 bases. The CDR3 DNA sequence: TGCAGTGCCTCAGAGGGAGTCTACGAGCAGTACTTC. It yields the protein CSASEGVYEQYF.

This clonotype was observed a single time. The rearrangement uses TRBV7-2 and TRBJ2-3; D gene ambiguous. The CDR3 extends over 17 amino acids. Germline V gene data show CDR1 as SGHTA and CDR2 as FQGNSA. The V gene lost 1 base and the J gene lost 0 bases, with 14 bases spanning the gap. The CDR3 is CASSLGQRSASTDTQYF. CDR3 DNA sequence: TGTGCCAGCAGCTTAGGGCAGCGCAGTGCTAGCACAGATACGCAGTATTTT.

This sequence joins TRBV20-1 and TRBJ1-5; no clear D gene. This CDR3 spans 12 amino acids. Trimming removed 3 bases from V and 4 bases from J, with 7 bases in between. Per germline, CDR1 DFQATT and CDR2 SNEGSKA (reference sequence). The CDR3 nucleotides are TGCAGTGCTAGTAGAGGGAATCAGCCCCAGCATTTT. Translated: CSASRGNQPQHF.

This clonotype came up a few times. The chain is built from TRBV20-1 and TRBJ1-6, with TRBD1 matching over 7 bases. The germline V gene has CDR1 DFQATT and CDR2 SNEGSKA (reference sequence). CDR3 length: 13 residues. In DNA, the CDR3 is TGCAGCTACGGGACAGACTATAATTCACCCCTCCACTTT. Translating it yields CSYGTDYNSPLHF.

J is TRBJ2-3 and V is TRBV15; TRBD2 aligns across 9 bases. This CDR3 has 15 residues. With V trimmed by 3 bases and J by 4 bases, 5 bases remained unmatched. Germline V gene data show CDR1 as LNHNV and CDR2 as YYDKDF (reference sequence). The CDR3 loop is CATSSPGLAADTQYF. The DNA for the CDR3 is TGTGCCACCAGCAGCCCGGGACTAGCTGCAGATACGCAGTATTTT.

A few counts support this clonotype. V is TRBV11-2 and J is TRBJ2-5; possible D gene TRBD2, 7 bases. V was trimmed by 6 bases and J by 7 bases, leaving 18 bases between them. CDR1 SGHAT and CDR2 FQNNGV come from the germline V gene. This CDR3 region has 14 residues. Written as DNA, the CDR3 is TGTGCCAGCAGTTTACGTCGGGCGGGGGCGACCCAGTACTTC. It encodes CASSLRRAGATQYF.

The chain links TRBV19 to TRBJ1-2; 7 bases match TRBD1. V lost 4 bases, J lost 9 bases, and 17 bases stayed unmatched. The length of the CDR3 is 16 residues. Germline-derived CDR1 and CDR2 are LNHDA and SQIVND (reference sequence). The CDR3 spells CASSTGSGTDVGSYTF. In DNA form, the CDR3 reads TGTGCCAGTAGTACCGGCTCCGGGACAGACGTTGGTAGCTACACCTTC.

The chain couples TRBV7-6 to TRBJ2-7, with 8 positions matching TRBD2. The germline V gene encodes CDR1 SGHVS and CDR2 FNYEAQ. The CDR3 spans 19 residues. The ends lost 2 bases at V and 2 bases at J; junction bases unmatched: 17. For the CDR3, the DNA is TGTGCCAGCAGCTTAAGTTGGGCTAGCGGGCCCATATTTACCTACGAGCAGTACTTC. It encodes CASSLSWASGPIFTYEQYF.

The DNA for the CDR3 is TGTGCCAGCAGCCCTCACACAGATACGCAGTATTTT. It specifies CASSPHTDTQYF. The chain employs TRBV7-8 and TRBJ2-3; D is uncertain. V lost 5 bases to trimming and J lost 2 bases, with 5 bases between them. The CDR3 runs to 12 residues. Germline assignment: CDR1 SGHVS and CDR2 FQNEAQ.

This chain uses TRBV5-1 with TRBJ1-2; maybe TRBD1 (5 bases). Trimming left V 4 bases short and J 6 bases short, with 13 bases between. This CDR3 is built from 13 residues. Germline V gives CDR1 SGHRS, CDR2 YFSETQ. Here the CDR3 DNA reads TGCGCCAGCAGCCAGGGTGGTGGGAATGGCTACACCTTC. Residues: CASSQGGGNGYTF.

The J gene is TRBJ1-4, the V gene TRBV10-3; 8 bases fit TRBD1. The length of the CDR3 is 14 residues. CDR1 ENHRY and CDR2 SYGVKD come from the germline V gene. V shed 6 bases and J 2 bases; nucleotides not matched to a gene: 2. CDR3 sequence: CAISRTGTNEKLFF. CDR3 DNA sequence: TGTGCCATCAGCCGGACAGGGACTAATGAAAAACTGTTTTTT.

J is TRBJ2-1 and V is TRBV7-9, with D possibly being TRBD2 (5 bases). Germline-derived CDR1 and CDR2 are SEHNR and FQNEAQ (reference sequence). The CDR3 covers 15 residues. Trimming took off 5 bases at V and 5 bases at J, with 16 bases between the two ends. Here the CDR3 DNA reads TGTGCCAGCAGCCTTCGCAATCGGGGAAACAATGAGCAGTTCTTC. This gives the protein CASSLRNRGNNEQFF.

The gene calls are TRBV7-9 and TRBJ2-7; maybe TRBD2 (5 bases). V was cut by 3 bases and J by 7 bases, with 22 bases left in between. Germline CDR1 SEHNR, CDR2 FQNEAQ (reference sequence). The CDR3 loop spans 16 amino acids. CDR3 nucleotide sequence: TGTGCCAGCAGCTTGTATGGTACTAGTCCTTCGGGGGAGCAGTACTTC. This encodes CASSLYGTSPSGEQYF.

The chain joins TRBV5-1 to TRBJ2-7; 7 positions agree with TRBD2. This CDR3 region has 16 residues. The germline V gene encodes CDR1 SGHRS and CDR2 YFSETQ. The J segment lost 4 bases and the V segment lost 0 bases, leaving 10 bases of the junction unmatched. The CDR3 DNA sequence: TGCGCCAGCAGCTTGGATTTCTTGTCGGGAGGTTACGAGCAGTACTTC. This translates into CASSLDFLSGGYEQYF.

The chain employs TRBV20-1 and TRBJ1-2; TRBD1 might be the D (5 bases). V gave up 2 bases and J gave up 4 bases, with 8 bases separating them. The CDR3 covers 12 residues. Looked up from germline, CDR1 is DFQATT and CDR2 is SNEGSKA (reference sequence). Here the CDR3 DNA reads TGCAGTGCTAGACGACAGACCTATGGCTACACCTTC. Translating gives CSARRQTYGYTF.

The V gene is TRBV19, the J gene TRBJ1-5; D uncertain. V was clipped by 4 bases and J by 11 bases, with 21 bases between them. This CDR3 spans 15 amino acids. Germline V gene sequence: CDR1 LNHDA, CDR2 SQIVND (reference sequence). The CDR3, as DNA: TGTGCCAGTAGTACGACGACCCTTAGTTACGCAGCCCAGCATTTT. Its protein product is CASSTTTLSYAAQHF.

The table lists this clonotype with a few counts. In DNA, the CDR3 is TGCAGTGCTAGTTACAGGGTCCCAGAGACCCAGTACTTC. This codes for CSASYRVPETQYF. The rearrangement links TRBV20-1 to TRBJ2-5, with a possible D match to TRBD1 (6 bases). The length of the CDR3 is 13 residues. Germline V gene data show CDR1 as DFQATT and CDR2 as SNEGSKA (reference sequence). The V end lost 3 bases, the J end lost 4 bases, and 12 bases lay between the germline ends.

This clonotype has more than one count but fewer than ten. In nucleotides, the CDR3 is TGTGCCAGCAGCTGGGACACCTATGGCTACACCTTC. Protein: CASSWDTYGYTF. The chain is built from TRBV6-2 or TRBV6-3 and TRBJ1-2; possible D gene TRBD1, 6 bases. Germline values: CDR1 MNHEY, CDR2 SVGEGT. The CDR3 is 12 residues long. V was shortened by 6 bases and J by 4 bases, with 9 bases between the two germline ends.

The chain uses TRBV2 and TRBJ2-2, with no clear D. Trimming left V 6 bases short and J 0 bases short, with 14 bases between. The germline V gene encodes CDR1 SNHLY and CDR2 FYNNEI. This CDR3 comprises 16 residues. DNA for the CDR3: TGTGCCAGCAGCCCCTGGGAAGCCGCGAACACCGGGGAGCTGTTTTTT. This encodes CASSPWEAANTGELFF. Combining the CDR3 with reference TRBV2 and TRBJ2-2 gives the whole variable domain EPEVTQTPSHQVTQMGQEVILRCVPISNHLYFYWYRQILGQKVEFLVSFYNNEISEKSEIFDDQFSVERPDGSNFTLKIRSTKLEDSAMYFCASSPWEAANTGELFFGEGSRLTVL.

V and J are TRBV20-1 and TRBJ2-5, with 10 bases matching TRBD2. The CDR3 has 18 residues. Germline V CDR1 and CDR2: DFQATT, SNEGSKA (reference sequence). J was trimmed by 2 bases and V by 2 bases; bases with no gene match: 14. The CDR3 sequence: CSARNPEIAGGLQETQYF. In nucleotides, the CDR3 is TGCAGTGCTAGAAACCCAGAGATAGCGGGAGGATTACAAGAGACCCAGTACTTC.

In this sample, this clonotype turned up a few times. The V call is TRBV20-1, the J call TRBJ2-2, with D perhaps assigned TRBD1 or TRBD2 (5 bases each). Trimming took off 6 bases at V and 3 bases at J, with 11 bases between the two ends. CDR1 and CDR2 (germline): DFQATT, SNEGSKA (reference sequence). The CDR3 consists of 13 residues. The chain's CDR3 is CSALGVDTGELFF. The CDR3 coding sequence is TGCAGTGCGTTGGGGGTGGACACCGGGGAGCTGTTTTTT.

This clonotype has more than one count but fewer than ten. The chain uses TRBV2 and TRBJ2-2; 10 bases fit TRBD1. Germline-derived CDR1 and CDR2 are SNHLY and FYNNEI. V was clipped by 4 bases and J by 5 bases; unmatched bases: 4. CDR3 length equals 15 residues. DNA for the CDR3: TGTGCCAGCAGTGGACAGGGGGCGAGAACCGGGGAGCTGTTTTTT. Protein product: CASSGQGARTGELFF.

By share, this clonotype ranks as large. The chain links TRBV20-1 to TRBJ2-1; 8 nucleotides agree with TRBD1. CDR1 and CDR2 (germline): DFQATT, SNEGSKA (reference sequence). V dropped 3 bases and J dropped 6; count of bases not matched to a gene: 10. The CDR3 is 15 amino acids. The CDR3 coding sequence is TGCAGTGCTAGGATGACAGGGGATGTTGGCAATGAGCAGTTCTTC. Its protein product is CSARMTGDVGNEQFF.

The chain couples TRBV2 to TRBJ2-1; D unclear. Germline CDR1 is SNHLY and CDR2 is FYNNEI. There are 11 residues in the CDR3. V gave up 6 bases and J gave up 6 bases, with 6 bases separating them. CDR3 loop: CASRGINEQFF. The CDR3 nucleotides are TGTGCCAGCAGGGGGATCAATGAGCAGTTCTTC.

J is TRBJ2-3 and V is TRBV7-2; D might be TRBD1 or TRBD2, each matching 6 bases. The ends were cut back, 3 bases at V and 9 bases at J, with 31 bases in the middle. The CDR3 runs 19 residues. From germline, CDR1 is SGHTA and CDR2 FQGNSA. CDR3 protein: CASSFRRQLLGGRYRTQYF. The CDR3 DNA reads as TGTGCCAGCAGCTTCCGACGTCAACTCCTAGGGGGGCGATATCGGACGCAGTATTTT.

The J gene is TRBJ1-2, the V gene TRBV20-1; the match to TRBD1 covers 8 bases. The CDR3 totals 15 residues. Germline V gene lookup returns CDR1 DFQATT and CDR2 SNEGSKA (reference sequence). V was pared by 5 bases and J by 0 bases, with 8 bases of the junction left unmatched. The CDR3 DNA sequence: TGCAGTGCTGTGACAGGGGAGGCCGCTAACTATGGCTACACCTTC. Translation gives CSAVTGEAANYGYTF.